This TCR beta chain originates from a study of T-cell memory formation after mild COVID-19. In its sample, this clonotype was seen a few times. TCRdb processed the 5' RACE reads anew with MiXCR; each CDR3 protein has one entry. The sample carries about 55,000 distinct CDR3 sequences, more than 8% recorded once. The CDR3 consists of 13 residues. CDR1 is LGHNA and CDR2 is YSLEER in the germline V gene. V was shortened by 0 bases and J by 7 bases, with 9 bases between the two germline ends. Sequencing was carried out using PBMCs or a T cell subset sorted from them (not recorded which). The sequence derives from a man in his late teens or twenties who had mild COVID-19 (a few samples of this study predate the infection). Cell type and time point are not known. V gene TRBV4-3 combines with J gene TRBJ2-5; the D is unclear. The CDR3: CASSQDMMGTQYF. The CDR3, as DNA: TGCGCCAGCAGCCAAGATATGATGGGGACCCAGTACTTC.